Listed here are 27 T cell receptor beta chains from one sample, sequenced in a study of shared clonotypes between healthy human individuals. Method: immunoSEQ multiplex PCR; TCRdb's copy keeps in-frame clones and lacks some. This sample has more than 500,000 clones; approximately 95% occur once, and the top ten carry about 0.11%. Naive CD8 cells lacked CD45RO and underwent positive selection for CCR7, leaving out terminally differentiated effector memory CD45RA+ cells. Sequences were obtained from naive CD8+ T cells sorted from blood. These receptors originate from a woman in her twenties or thirties in good health.

The rearrangement joins TRBV6-4 to TRBJ2-7; perhaps TRBD1 as D (6 bases). CDR1 is MRHNA and CDR2 is SNTAGT in the germline V gene. Trimming took 11 bases from V and 0 from J, leaving 23 bases between them. The CDR3 covers 16 residues. The DNA of the CDR3 is TGTGCCCGAAGGGTGGGGGCGTTCGACCACTCCTACGAGCAGTACTTC. It yields the protein CARRVGAFDHSYEQYF.

This chain connects TRBV6-5 to TRBJ2-3, with D hard to call. The V gene's germline CDR1 is MNHEY and CDR2 SVGAGI. Trimming took 2 bases from V and 0 from J, leaving 6 bases between them. The CDR3 spans 14 residues. In DNA form, the CDR3 reads TGTGCCAGCAGTTACGTAGGGAGCACAGATACGCAGTATTTT. Protein product: CASSYVGSTDTQYF.

This chain joins TRBV13 and TRBJ2-7; TRBD2 aligns across 12 bases. V lost 5 bases to trimming and J lost 2 bases; unmatched junction nucleotides: 13. In germline, CDR1 is PRHDT, CDR2 FYEKMQ (reference sequence). The CDR3 is 18 amino acids. DNA of the CDR3: TGTGCCAGCAGCGGCGTGGTTGGGACTAGCGGGTCCCCCTACGAGCAGTACTTC. As protein: CASSGVVGTSGSPYEQYF. Full variable domain (rest looked up from reference TRBV13 and TRBJ2-7): AAGVIQSPRHLIKEKRETATLKCYPIPRHDTVYWYQQGPGQDPQFLISFYEKMQSDKGSIPDRFSAQQFSDYHSELNMSSLELGDSALYFCASSGVVGTSGSPYEQYFGPGTRLTVT.

The chain combines TRBV4-1 with TRBJ1-1; a weak D match, TRBD1 (5 bases). With 6 bases removed from V and 4 bases from J, the gap between germline ends came to 12 bases. Germline V gives CDR1 MGHRA, CDR2 YSYEKL. CDR3 size: 13 residues. CDR3 region: CASSPVRGTEAFF. The CDR3 DNA reads TGCGCCAGCAGTCCTGTGAGGGGCACTGAAGCTTTCTTT.

Comments on this clone: Other nucleotide sequences from this sample produce the same CDR3. The chain employs TRBV6-1 and TRBJ2-7; D not certain. The CDR3 runs to 10 residues. V dropped 3 bases and J dropped 4 bases, with 1 base sitting between them. The germline V gene encodes CDR1 MNHNS and CDR2 SASEGT. The CDR3 coding sequence is TGTGCCAGCAGTGATTACGAGCAGTACTTC. Translated: CASSDYEQYF.

The CDR3 is CASSIDLYGLSTDTQYF. DNA for the CDR3: TGTGCCAGTAGTATAGATCTATATGGGCTAAGCACAGATACGCAGTATTTT. V and J are TRBV19 and TRBJ2-3; D is unclear. The length of the CDR3 is 17 residues. V was shortened by 0 bases and J by 0 bases, with 13 bases between the two germline ends. Germline V CDR1 and CDR2: LNHDA, SQIVND (reference sequence). Based on the CDR3 plus reference TRBV19 and TRBJ2-3, the full variable domain is DGGITQSPKYLFRKEGQNVTLSCEQNLNHDAMYWYRQDPGQGLRLIYYSQIVNDFQKGDIAEGYSVSREKKESFPLTVTSAQKNPTAFYLCASSIDLYGLSTDTQYFGPGTRLTVL.

The rearrangement joins TRBV9 to TRBJ1-1; D is uncertain. The length of the CDR3 is 15 residues. V was pared by 4 bases and J by 6 bases, with 19 bases between. Germline V gene sequence: CDR1 SGDLS, CDR2 YYNGEE. The DNA for the CDR3 is TGTGCCAGCAGCCTGGGCGAGAGCTTCAGCGCTGAAGCTTTCTTT. Amino acids: CASSLGESFSAEAFF.

This chain joins TRBV19 and TRBJ1-1, with unresolved D. The CDR3 covers 12 residues. CDR1 LNHDA and CDR2 SQIVND come from the germline V gene (reference sequence). Trimming removed 7 bases at V and 1 base at J, with 7 bases between. CDR3 residues: CASTLENTEAFF. The CDR3, as DNA: TGTGCCAGTACGCTAGAGAACACTGAAGCTTTCTTT.

This chain joins TRBV27 and TRBJ1-1; D unresolved. V was shortened by 3 bases and J by 0 bases, with 5 bases between the two germline ends. CDR3 length equals 13 residues. Looked up from germline, CDR1 is MNHEY and CDR2 is SMNVEV (reference sequence). Written as DNA, the CDR3 is TGTGCCAGCAGTTTCTCTCTGAACACTGAAGCTTTCTTT. Translation: CASSFSLNTEAFF.

The V and J genes are TRBV5-6 and TRBJ1-1; D is possibly TRBD1 (5 bases). CDR3 length equals 13 residues. Germline V gene data show CDR1 as SGHDT and CDR2 as YYEEEE. Between the trimmed V and J ends, which lost 5 bases and 6 bases, there was a span of 14 bases. CDR3 residues: CASSPGSESEAFF. CDR3 DNA sequence: TGTGCCAGCAGTCCAGGGAGTGAGTCTGAAGCTTTCTTT.

This chain links TRBV10-1 with TRBJ2-7; 8 bases map to TRBD2. V lost 3 bases and J lost 2; bases outside the gene matches: 3. Germline CDR1 and CDR2: WNHNN and SYGVQD (reference sequence). This CDR3 spans 14 amino acids. This CDR3 reads CASSDTSGTYEQYF. The CDR3 nucleotides are TGCGCCAGCAGTGACACTAGCGGCACCTACGAGCAGTACTTC.

The chain uses TRBV19 and TRBJ2-7; 7 nucleotides match TRBD1. Germline values: CDR1 LNHDA, CDR2 SQIVND (reference sequence). V trimming: 10 bases; J trimming: 3 bases; junction bases outside the gene matches: 15. This CDR3 comprises 15 residues. In DNA, the CDR3 is TGTGCCACCGGGGACAGTGAGGCCCCACTCTACGAGCAGTACTTC. This codes for CATGDSEAPLYEQYF.

This clone occurred once. The chain recombines TRBV29-1 with TRBJ1-1, with 9 bases aligning to TRBD1. CDR3 length: 13 residues. Per the germline V gene, CDR1 is SQVTM and CDR2 is ANQGSEA. CDR3 in DNA: TGCAACGTCGGGACAGGGCCGTACACTGAAGCTTTCTTT. It codes for CNVGTGPYTEAFF.

The genes are TRBV11-1 and TRBJ2-2, with D possibly TRBD2 on 6 matching bases. Trimming stripped 5 bases from V and 2 bases from J, with 12 bases between. Germline CDR1 SGHAT, CDR2 FQDESV (reference sequence). This CDR3 is built from 15 residues. This CDR3 is CASSVSGLNTGELFF. As DNA, the CDR3 is TGTGCCAGCAGCGTTAGCGGACTAAACACCGGGGAGCTGTTTTTT.

The chain links TRBV14 to TRBJ2-1; D not certain. This CDR3 is built from 14 residues. Germline V gene data show CDR1 as SGHDN and CDR2 as FVKESK. The V end lost 1 base, the J end lost 8 bases, and 12 bases lay between the germline ends. This chain's CDR3 is CASSQATSRDEQFF. CDR3 sequence (DNA): TGTGCCAGCAGCCAAGCCACCTCTCGGGATGAGCAGTTCTTC.

V gene TRBV2 combines with J gene TRBJ1-2; D is unclear. Trimming left V 3 bases short and J 6 bases short, with 14 bases between. There are 14 residues in the CDR3. Germline V gene lookup returns CDR1 SNHLY and CDR2 FYNNEI. CDR3 sequence: CASSDNGVFHGYTF. The CDR3 DNA sequence: TGTGCCAGCAGTGATAATGGGGTTTTTCATGGCTACACCTTC. The entire variable domain, with the rest obtained from reference TRBV2 and TRBJ1-2, is as follows: EPEVTQTPSHQVTQMGQEVILRCVPISNHLYFYWYRQILGQKVEFLVSFYNNEISEKSEIFDDQFSVERPDGSNFTLKIRSTKLEDSAMYFCASSDNGVFHGYTFGSGTRLTVV.

The chain is built from TRBV7-8 and TRBJ2-3; D unclear. The CDR3 has 16 amino acids. The germline CDR1 and CDR2 sequences are SGHVS and FQNEAQ. V lost 1 base and J 2 bases, leaving 13 bases between the germline ends. This CDR3 reads CASSLVIGRPTDTQYF. CDR3 bases: TGTGCCAGCAGCTTAGTTATCGGGCGGCCCACAGATACGCAGTATTTT.

This chain connects TRBV7-9 to TRBJ1-3; D uncertain. CDR3 size: 13 residues. V was clipped by 1 base and J by 4 bases, with 5 bases between them. Germline assignment: CDR1 SEHNR and CDR2 FQNEAQ (reference sequence). The CDR3 nucleotides are TGTGCCAGCAGCTTAGTTGCCGGAAACACCATATATTTT. It is translated as CASSLVAGNTIYF.

This chain links TRBV27 with TRBJ2-2; 13 nucleotides match TRBD2. Germline values: CDR1 MNHEY, CDR2 SMNVEV (reference sequence). Germline trimming cut 2 bases from V and 4 bases from J; bases unmatched to any gene: 4. The CDR3 contains 17 residues. This CDR3 is CASSLRTSGSSTGELFF. The CDR3, as DNA: TGTGCCAGCAGTTTACGGACTAGCGGGAGTAGCACCGGGGAGCTGTTTTTT.

The chain carries TRBV19 and TRBJ1-1, with D perhaps TRBD1 (5 bases). There are 16 residues in the CDR3. Germline assignment: CDR1 LNHDA and CDR2 SQIVND (reference sequence). V was cut by 4 bases and J by 0 bases, with 15 bases left in between. CDR3 DNA: TGTGCCAGTAGTACCCCCCCGGGACGTATGAACACTGAAGCTTTCTTT. Protein product: CASSTPPGRMNTEAFF.

This chain connects TRBV27 to TRBJ2-3; D unclear. The CDR3 spans 15 residues. V lost 6 bases to trimming and J lost 1 base, with 14 bases between them. In germline, CDR1 is MNHEY, CDR2 SMNVEV (reference sequence). The CDR3 DNA sequence: TGTGCCAGCAGCTCCTTTAAGGGCCGCACAGATACGCAGTATTTT. Translating it yields CASSSFKGRTDTQYF.

The chain links TRBV9 to TRBJ2-3, with D tentatively TRBD2 (6 bases). Per the germline V gene, CDR1 is SGDLS and CDR2 is YYNGEE. This CDR3 contains 15 residues. Trimming shortened V by 0 bases and J by 5 bases, and 13 bases separated the two germline ends. CDR3 sequence: CASSVASGVGDTQYF. CDR3 bases: TGTGCCAGCAGCGTAGCTTCGGGAGTGGGAGATACGCAGTATTTT.

This sequence joins TRBV7-2 and TRBJ2-7; 10 bases map to TRBD1. The length of the CDR3 is 14 residues. Germline CDR1 SGHTA, CDR2 FQGNSA. Unmatched junction bases numbered 5, after V lost 6 bases and J lost 3 bases. The CDR3 DNA sequence: TGTGCCAGCAGGCTAAGGACAGGGGGCTACGAGCAGTACTTC. Translation gives CASRLRTGGYEQYF.

V usage is TRBV9 and J usage is TRBJ1-2; a possible D gene is TRBD1 (6 bases). Germline CDR1 SGDLS, CDR2 YYNGEE. V lost 4 bases, J lost 0 bases, and 13 bases lay in between. The CDR3 totals 15 residues. CDR3 in amino acids: CASSPDSETNYGYTF. The CDR3 bases are TGTGCCAGCAGCCCGGACAGCGAAACTAACTATGGCTACACCTTC.

The chain employs TRBV28 and TRBJ2-7, with D unresolved. The CDR3 covers 12 residues. Per germline, CDR1 MDHEN and CDR2 SYDVKM. Trimming stripped 0 bases from V and 3 bases from J, with 3 bases between. CDR3 region: CASSLWDYEQYF. Here the CDR3 DNA reads TGTGCCAGCAGTTTATGGGACTACGAGCAGTACTTC.

The genes are TRBV25-1 and TRBJ2-2, with D hard to call. This CDR3 is built from 11 residues. Trimming took 6 bases from V and 5 from J, leaving 4 bases between them. Per the germline V gene, CDR1 is MGHDK and CDR2 is SYGVNS. CDR3 region: CASRLTGELFF. The CDR3 coding sequence is TGTGCCAGCAGATTGACCGGGGAGCTGTTTTTT.

V usage is TRBV9 and J usage is TRBJ2-1; D not certain. This CDR3 has 13 residues. V was trimmed by 4 bases and J by 4 bases, leaving 9 bases between them. Germline CDR1 reads SGDLS; CDR2 reads YYNGEE. The CDR3 reads CASSWTDYNEQFF. CDR3 coding DNA: TGTGCCAGCAGCTGGACGGATTACAATGAGCAGTTCTTC.